The T cell receptor (beta chain) described here comes from a study of OX40 agonist ivuxolimab in advanced cancers. Study-level findings and limits: People who partly responded at 0.1-3.0 mg/kg had some of the least clonal expansion seen. Clonal expansion from baseline to week 6 occurred in both CD4+ and CD8+ T cells.

The table came from immunoSEQ multiplex PCR; TCRdb's copy has only in-frame clones and leaves some out. Of more than 65,000 clones listed, about 81% are singletons. This clone has only one observation. Its target is not known. The receptor comes from an adult with an advanced solid tumor such as melanoma, head and neck, liver or kidney cancer. The material was CD4+ or CD8+ T cells sorted from blood, obtained in a trial of the OX40 agonist ivuxolimab.

In nucleotides, the CDR3 is TGTGCCAGCAGCCTGACCCTGGGGGGGGCCAACGTCCTGACTTTC. Encoded protein: CASSLTLGGANVLTF. This rearrangement joins TRBV6-5 to TRBJ2-6, with unresolved D. The germline V gene encodes CDR1 MNHEY and CDR2 SVGAGI. The CDR3 loop spans 15 amino acids. With 6 bases removed from V and 4 bases from J, the gap between germline ends came to 13 bases.